This section outlines one T cell receptor beta chain sequence together with its context. This sample is drawn from a study of control samples from healthy donors and cancer patients. The CDR3 totals 12 residues. Trimming cost V 5 bases and J 4 bases, with 9 bases left between them. Germline CDR1 GTSNPN, CDR2 SVGIG (reference sequence). The table came from immunoSEQ multiplex PCR; TCRdb's copy has only in-frame clones and leaves some out. The table has about 98,000 clones, about 92% seen once. The rearrangement links TRBV30 to TRBJ2-1; the D is unclear. The specimen sequenced was blood. The TCR originated in a woman under 30 in good health. CDR3 sequence reads: CAWDRAYNEQFF. CDR3 nucleotides: TGTGCCTGGGACCGGGCGTACAATGAGCAGTTCTTC.